This entry is about one T cell receptor (beta chain). This clonotype has a count of ten or more. Its antigen remains undetermined. Base qualities were left out, and no much larger clone turns up one base away. This sample is drawn from a study of regulatory T cells in long-lasting Graves disease (dated by TCRdb to the early 2020s). With respect to the entire study: Newly diagnosed Graves' disease patients had taken antithyroid drugs for less than 3 months. Patients with persistent Graves' disease were compared with patients with newly diagnosed Graves' disease using TCR sequencing and RNA sequencing of peripheral blood. The study took place in China and was registered as a clinical trial. A total of roughly 35 samples underwent TCR sequencing: some 13 from persistent and 20 from newly diagnosed Graves' disease patients. Broad study findings and their caveats: Persistent disease showed preferential use of TRBV28, TRBJ1-2 and TRBJ2-5, whereas newly diagnosed disease favored TRBV20-1 and TRBJ2-1. Compared with newly diagnosed patients, persistent Graves' disease patients had lower TCR Shannon entropy and fewer highly expanded clones, which suggests clonal expansion. Sequencing and analysis were restricted to the TCR beta chain. Persistent patients shared more public clonotypes among themselves (2,741) than newly diagnosed patients did (more than 950). Peripheral blood alone was examined, since thyroid tissue, which constituted the primary lesion, could not be accessed. The authors acknowledged the small sample size as a limitation that may reduce accuracy.

Receptor libraries were prepared by multiplex PCR. This sample was sequenced with an Illumina HiSeq 4000. To build TCR beta libraries, CDR3 regions were amplified by Arm-PCR using iRepertoire HTBI primers. Before sequencing, the PCR products went through gel purification. In the original analysis: Across samples, about 63 TRBV and roughly 15 TRBJ segments were identified and used for gene usage analysis of CDR3 amino acid clonotypes. COPE and FqMerger were used to merge the filtered high-quality paired reads into contigs. BLAST was used to align contigs to the IMGT TRBV, TRBD and TRBJ reference genes, and CDR3 was defined following IMGT. Any clonotype with a frequency above 0.1% was classified as a highly expanded clone. Shannon entropy served as the measure of repertoire diversity, while the Gini coefficient captured V-J evenness. A clonotype was considered public if more than one individual shared it. TCRdb redid the processing of the public reads, applying fastp at Q25 and MiXCR, and retained in-frame beta chains. Rows merge per CDR3 protein into single entries with the most common DNA and genes. TCRdb, not the original authors, processed these V and J calls. In all, the sample holds about 440,000 distinct CDR3 sequences, and roughly 15% of those were seen once. The top ten clones comprise around 11% of the sample.

What the time point label conveys for this sample: newly diagnosed GD, antithyroid drugs for less than 3 months. For both TCR sequencing and RNA sequencing, RNA was extracted from PBMCs in TRIzol. Graves' disease was diagnosed according to American Thyroid Association guidelines. Recruitment of patients was carried out at an endocrinology department in Xi'an, China. From each patient, around 9.3 milliliters of peripheral blood was collected into an EDTA anticoagulant tube. PBMCs were isolated by Ficoll Paque Plus density gradient separation without further T cell sorting. An Agilent 2100 Bioanalyzer and agarose gel were used to check RNA quality, while a NanoDrop 2000 measured RNA concentration. The V end loses 4 bases and the J end loses 4 bases, and a stretch of 21 bases separates them. Reading the germline V gene (reference sequence) gives CDR1 LGHDT and CDR2 YNNKEL. Including cysteine and phenylalanine, the CDR3 has 17 amino acids. Left in the record is the CDR3 DNA by itself, 51 bases read in frame from the first base.

This sample also appeared in a second study, on T cells in Graves' hyperthyroidism and ophthalmopathy. The second publication reports: Graves' hyperthyroidism was defined as stable when no progression to ophthalmopathy occurred over 18 months of follow-up. Hyperthyroidism patients were newly diagnosed, with disease duration under 2 months, and aged 18 to 65 years. Exclusion was applied to patients with uncontrolled infections, other autoimmune diseases, pregnancy or lactation. Clinical symptoms, serum thyroxine and TRAb, thyroid ultrasound, and orbital computed tomography formed the basis for the diagnoses. A first-round RT-PCR of the TCR CDR3 used the HTBI primer set with the Qiagen OneStep RT-PCR kit. Most expanded thyroid clonotypes (frequency above 0.001) were also detected in blood, suggesting blood repertoires may reflect thyroid immune responses. Ophthalmopathy was separated from stable hyperthyroidism by a 13 V-J signature model, with around 90% sensitivity and 81% to 82% specificity obtained in cross-validation and 80%/75% obtained in testing. In validation, the model predicted progression to ophthalmopathy with just under 71% sensitivity and approximately 78% specificity, a median of 6.5 months before onset. To identify distinguishing TCR V-J signatures, a discovery cohort of 90 to 100 patients was used, comprising 43 with Graves' ophthalmopathy and 57 with stable Graves' hyperthyroidism. Prospective prediction of ophthalmopathy was tested in an independent validation cohort consisting of about 20 hyperthyroidism patients and 15 to 17 patients who later progressed to ophthalmopathy. The 75 to 100 discovery patients were divided at random into training and test sets in a 7:3 ratio. The study also compared thyroid tissue and blood T-cell repertoires from five or six Graves' hyperthyroidism patients. After blood sampling, hyperthyroidism patients were treated with methimazole at a starting dose of 30 mg daily, and ophthalmopathy patients were treated with high-dose intravenous methylprednisolone. Libraries were constructed in a second round of multiplex PCR, after which size selection and purification were performed. Paired-end sequencing of the libraries was performed with 100 bp reads on an Illumina HiSeq2000. SOAPnuke was used to process the raw data, removing reads that contained adapters or uncalled bases, had a mean Phred below 15, or lacked an exact match to the constant primer or identifier. COPE v1.2.5 was used to merge high-quality paired reads, and clonotypes were defined as unique nucleotide sequences. MiTCR v1.1 was used to align clonotypes to the IMGT TRBV, TRBD and TRBJ reference segments. The analysis was restricted to V-J combinations with a frequency above 0.0001, which together covered 99.2% of the repertoires. The TCS score was defined as F50 (clonal expansion) divided by E x V (chaos), with BLOSUM62-based TCRdist calculated between CDR3 peptides within each V-J. Welch's t-statistics and random forest reduced around 550 V-J features to about 13, which were used in a naive Bayes classifier (R e1071). No statistical method was used to set the sample size in advance, and investigators knew the group allocation. According to the paper, TCR Vbeta CDR3 sequencing was carried out on around 140 peripheral blood samples, which came from some 41 ophthalmopathy, 70 to 80 hyperthyroidism and some 17 progressor patients.

The sample in question was peripheral blood mononuclear cells (PBMCs), obtained at new diagnosis, from a patient treated with antithyroid drugs. The V and J genes are TRBV3-1 and TRBJ2-3; a weak D assignment points to TRBD2 (6 bases agree). This sequence originates from a woman in her 30s with Graves disease. Donor details come from another sample of the same person, matched by shared clones. The CDR3 corresponds to CASSPSSGAGGADTQYF. The bases read TGTGCCAGCAGCCCTTCGTCCGGCGCAGGAGGGGCAGATACGCAGTATTTT.